This T cell receptor (beta chain) was identified in a study of control samples from healthy donors and cancer patients. This clone was observed a single time. TCRdb's table, derived via immunoSEQ multiplex PCR, lists solely in-frame clones and lacks some. The sample yields some 160,000 clones, about 90% seen once. V lost 2 bases and J lost 0; bases outside the gene matches: 1. Per germline, CDR1 MNHEY and CDR2 SVGEGT. The CDR3 loop spans 14 amino acids. This receptor was taken from a woman between 25 and 40 years old in good health. The sample consisted of blood. The chain links TRBV6-2 or TRBV6-3 to TRBJ2-7, with 7 bases matching TRBD2. DNA for the CDR3: TGTGCCAGCAGTTACAGCGGGGCCTCCTACGAGCAGTACTTC. It translates to CASSYSGASYEQYF.